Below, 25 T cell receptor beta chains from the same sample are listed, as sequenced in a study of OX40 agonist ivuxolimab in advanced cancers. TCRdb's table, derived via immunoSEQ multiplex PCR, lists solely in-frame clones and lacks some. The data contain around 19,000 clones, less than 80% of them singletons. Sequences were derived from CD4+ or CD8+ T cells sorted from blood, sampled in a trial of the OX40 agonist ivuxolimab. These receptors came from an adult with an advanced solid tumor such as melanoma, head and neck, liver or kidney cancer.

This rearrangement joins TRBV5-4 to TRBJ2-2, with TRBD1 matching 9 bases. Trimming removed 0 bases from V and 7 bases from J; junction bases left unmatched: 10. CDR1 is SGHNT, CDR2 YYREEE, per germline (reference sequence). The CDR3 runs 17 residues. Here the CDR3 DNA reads TGTGCCAGCAGCTTGGGTTACAGGGGGCAAGGCCACGGGGAGCTGTTTTTT. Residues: CASSLGYRGQGHGELFF.

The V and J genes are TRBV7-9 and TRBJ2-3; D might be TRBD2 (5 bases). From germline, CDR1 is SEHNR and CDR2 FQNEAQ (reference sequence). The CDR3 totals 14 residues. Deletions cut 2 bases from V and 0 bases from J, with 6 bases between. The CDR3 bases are TGTGCCAGCAGCTTATGGGAGAGCACAGATACGCAGTATTTT. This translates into CASSLWESTDTQYF.

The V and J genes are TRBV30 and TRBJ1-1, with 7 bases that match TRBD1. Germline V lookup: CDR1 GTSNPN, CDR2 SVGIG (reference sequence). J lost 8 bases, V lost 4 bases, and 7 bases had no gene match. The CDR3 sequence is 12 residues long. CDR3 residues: CAWNRDSQEAFF. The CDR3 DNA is TGTGCCTGGAACCGGGACAGTCAAGAAGCTTTCTTT.

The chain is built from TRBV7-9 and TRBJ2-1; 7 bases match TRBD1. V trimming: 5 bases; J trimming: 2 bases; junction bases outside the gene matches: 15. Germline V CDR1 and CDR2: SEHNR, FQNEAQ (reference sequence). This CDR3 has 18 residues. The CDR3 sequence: CASSLLFLDREPYNEQFF. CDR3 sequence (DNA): TGTGCCAGCAGCCTCCTATTCCTAGACAGGGAACCCTACAATGAGCAGTTCTTC.

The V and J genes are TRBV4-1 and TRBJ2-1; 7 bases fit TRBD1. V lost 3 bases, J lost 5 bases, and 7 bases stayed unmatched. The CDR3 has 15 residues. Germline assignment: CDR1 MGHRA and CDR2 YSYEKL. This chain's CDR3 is CASSQRQGRDNEQFF. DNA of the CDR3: TGCGCCAGCAGCCAGAGACAGGGTCGTGACAATGAGCAGTTCTTC.

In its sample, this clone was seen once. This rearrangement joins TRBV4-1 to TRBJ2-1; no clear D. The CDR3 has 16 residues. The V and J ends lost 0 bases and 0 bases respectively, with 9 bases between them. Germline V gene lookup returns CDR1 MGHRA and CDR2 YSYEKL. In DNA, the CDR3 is TGCGCCAGCAGCCAAGAAAGGATCCGCTCCTACAATGAGCAGTTCTTC. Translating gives CASSQERIRSYNEQFF.

This chain's CDR3 is CASSPGQVIEQYF. DNA of the CDR3: TGTGCCAGCAGTCCGGGACAGGTCATCGAGCAGTACTTC. This chain joins TRBV25-1 and TRBJ2-7, with TRBD1 matching over 8 bases. Trimming at V came to 5 bases and at J to 6 bases, leaving 6 bases not matched to a gene. Germline assignment: CDR1 MGHDK and CDR2 SYGVNS. The CDR3 sequence is 13 residues long.

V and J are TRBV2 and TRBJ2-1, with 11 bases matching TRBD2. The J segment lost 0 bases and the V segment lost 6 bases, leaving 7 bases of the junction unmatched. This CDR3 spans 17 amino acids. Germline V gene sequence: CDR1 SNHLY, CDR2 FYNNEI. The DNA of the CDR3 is TGTGCCAGCAGAGTTAGCGGGAGGGAGAGCTCCTACAATGAGCAGTTCTTC. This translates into CASRVSGRESSYNEQFF.

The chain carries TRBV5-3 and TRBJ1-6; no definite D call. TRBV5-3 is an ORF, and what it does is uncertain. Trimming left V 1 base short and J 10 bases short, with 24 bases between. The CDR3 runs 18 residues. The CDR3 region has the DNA TGTGCCAGAAGCTTGCTAGGGCAGAGTGAAACTGAAGGGTCACCCCTCCACTTT. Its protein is CARSLLGQSETEGSPLHF.

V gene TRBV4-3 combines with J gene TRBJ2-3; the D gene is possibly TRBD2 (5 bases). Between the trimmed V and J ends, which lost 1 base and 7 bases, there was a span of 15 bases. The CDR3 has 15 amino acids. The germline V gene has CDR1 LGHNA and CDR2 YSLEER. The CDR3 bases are TGCGCCAGCAGCCAAGGTAGGGCCAGCGGAAATACGCAGTATTTT. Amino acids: CASSQGRASGNTQYF.

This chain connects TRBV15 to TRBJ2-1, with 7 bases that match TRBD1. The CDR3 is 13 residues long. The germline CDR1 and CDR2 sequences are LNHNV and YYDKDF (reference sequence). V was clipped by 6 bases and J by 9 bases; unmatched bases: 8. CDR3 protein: CATRNTGDGEQFF. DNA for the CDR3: TGTGCCACCAGGAACACAGGGGATGGTGAGCAGTTCTTC.

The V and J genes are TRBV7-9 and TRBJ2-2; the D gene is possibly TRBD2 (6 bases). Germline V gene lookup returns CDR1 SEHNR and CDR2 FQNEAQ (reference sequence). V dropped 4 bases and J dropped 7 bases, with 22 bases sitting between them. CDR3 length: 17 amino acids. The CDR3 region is CASSSLEGRWSVGELFF. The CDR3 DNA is TGTGCCAGCAGCTCCTTGGAGGGCCGGTGGTCTGTCGGGGAGCTGTTTTTT.

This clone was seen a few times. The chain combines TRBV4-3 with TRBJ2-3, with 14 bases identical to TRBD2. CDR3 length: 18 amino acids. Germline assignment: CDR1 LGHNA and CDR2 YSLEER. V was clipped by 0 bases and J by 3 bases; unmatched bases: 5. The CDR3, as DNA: TGCGCCAGCAGCCAAGAAAGGGGGACTAGCGGGGGAACAGATACGCAGTATTTT. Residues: CASSQERGTSGGTDTQYF.

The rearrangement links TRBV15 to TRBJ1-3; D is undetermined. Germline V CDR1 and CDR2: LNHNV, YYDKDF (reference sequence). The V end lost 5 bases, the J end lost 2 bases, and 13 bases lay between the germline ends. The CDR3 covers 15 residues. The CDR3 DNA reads TGTGCCACCAGCGGCGGTCTAGGAGCTGGAAACACCATATATTTT. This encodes CATSGGLGAGNTIYF.

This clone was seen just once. The CDR3 DNA follows: TGTGCCAGCAGTGGGACAGGGGAAGAGACCCAGTACTTC. Its translation is CASSGTGEETQYF. The rearrangement joins TRBV27 to TRBJ2-5; 10 nucleotides align to TRBD1. Germline assignment: CDR1 MNHEY and CDR2 SMNVEV (reference sequence). Germline trimming cut 5 bases from V and 3 bases from J; bases unmatched to any gene: 0. The CDR3 extends over 13 amino acids.

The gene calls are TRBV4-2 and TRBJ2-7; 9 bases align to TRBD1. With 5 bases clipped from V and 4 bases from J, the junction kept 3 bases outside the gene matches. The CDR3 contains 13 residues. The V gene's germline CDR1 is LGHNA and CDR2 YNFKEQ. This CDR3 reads CASSLGQGYEQYF. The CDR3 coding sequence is TGTGCCAGCAGCTTGGGACAGGGATACGAGCAGTACTTC.

CDR3: CASSPYTGATDTQYF. CDR3 coding DNA: TGTGCCAGCAGCCCTTATACAGGGGCCACAGATACGCAGTATTTT. V and J are TRBV9 and TRBJ2-3; 7 positions match TRBD1. The CDR3 loop spans 15 amino acids. Germline CDR1 and CDR2: SGDLS and YYNGEE. Unmatched junction bases numbered 7, after V lost 4 bases and J lost 2 bases.

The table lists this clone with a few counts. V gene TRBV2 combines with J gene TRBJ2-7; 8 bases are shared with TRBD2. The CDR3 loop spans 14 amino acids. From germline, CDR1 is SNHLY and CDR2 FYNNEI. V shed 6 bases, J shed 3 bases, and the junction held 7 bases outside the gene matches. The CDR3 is CASREGLDLYEQYF. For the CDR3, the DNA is TGTGCCAGCAGGGAGGGACTAGACCTCTACGAGCAGTACTTC.

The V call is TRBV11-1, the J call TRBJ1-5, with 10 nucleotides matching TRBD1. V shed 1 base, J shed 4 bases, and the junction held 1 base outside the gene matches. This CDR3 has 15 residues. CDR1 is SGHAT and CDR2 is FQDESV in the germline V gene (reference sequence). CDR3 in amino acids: CASSLGGQGNQPQHF. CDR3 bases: TGTGCCAGCAGCTTAGGGGGACAGGGGAATCAGCCCCAGCATTTT.

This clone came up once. CDR3 coding DNA: TGTGCCAGCAGTTTCACCGGGGCCTACAATGAGCAGTTCTTC. Protein sequence: CASSFTGAYNEQFF. The V call is TRBV27, the J call TRBJ2-1, with D possibly TRBD2 on 5 matching bases. V lost 3 bases and J lost 2, with 8 bases in between. Germline loops: CDR1 MNHEY, CDR2 SMNVEV (reference sequence). The CDR3 covers 14 residues.

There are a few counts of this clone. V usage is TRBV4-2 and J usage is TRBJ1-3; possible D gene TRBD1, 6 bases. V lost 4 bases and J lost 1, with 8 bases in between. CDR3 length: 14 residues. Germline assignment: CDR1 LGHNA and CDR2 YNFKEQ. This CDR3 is CASSLQGSGNTIYF. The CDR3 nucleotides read TGTGCCAGCAGCCTACAGGGTTCTGGAAACACCATATATTTT.

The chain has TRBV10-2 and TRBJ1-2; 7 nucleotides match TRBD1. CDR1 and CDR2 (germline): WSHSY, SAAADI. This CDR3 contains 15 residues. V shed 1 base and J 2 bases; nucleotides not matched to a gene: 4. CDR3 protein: CASSEYPGQNYGYTF. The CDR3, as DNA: TGCGCCAGCAGTGAGTACCCGGGACAGAACTATGGCTACACCTTC.

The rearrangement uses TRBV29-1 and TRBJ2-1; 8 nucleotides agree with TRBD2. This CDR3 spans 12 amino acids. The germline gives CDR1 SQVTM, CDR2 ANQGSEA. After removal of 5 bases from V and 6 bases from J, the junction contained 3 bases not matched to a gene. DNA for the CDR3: TGCAGCGTTCGGGGGGGCGTCAATGAGCAGTTCTTC. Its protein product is CSVRGGVNEQFF.

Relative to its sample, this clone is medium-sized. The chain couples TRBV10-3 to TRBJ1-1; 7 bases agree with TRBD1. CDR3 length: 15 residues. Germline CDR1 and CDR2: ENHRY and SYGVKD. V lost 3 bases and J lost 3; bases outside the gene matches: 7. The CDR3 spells CAISDPGQTDTEAFF. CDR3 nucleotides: TGTGCCATCAGTGACCCGGGACAGACAGACACTGAAGCTTTCTTT.

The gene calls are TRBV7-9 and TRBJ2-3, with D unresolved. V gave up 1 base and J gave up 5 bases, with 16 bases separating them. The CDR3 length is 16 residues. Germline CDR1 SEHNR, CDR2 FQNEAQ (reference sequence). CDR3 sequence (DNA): TGTGCCAGCAGCTTAGTCCAACCTCCCGGACGAGATACGCAGTATTTT. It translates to CASSLVQPPGRDTQYF.